Following are 25 T cell receptor beta chains from one sample sequenced in a study of T cells in pancreatic ductal adenocarcinoma. Surgery without prior neoadjuvant therapy was the treatment of the selected pancreatic ductal adenocarcinoma patients. The repertoire was sequenced with immunoSEQ multiplex PCR; TCRdb's copy has only in-frame clones and lacks some. The sample comprises more than 85,000 clones, 90% to 95% of which are singletons, and 3.1% rests with the top ten. Input material: PBMCs. Receptors were obtained from a human donor with pancreatic ductal adenocarcinoma.

The genes are TRBV2 and TRBJ2-5; TRBD1 is a possible D gene (6 bases). The V end was cut by 5 bases, the J end by 2 bases, with 12 bases between. Looked up from germline, CDR1 is SNHLY and CDR2 is FYNNEI. The CDR3 length is 14 residues. CDR3 in DNA: TGTGCCAGCAGTCTAGGACAGATGCAAGAGACCCAGTACTTC. It encodes CASSLGQMQETQYF.

This rearrangement joins TRBV18 to TRBJ2-2; 10 bases align to TRBD2. The junction had 7 bases not matched to a gene; V was cut back by 3 bases and J by 3 bases. Germline loops: CDR1 KGHSH, CDR2 LQKENI. This CDR3 is built from 17 residues. CDR3 in DNA: TGTGCCAGCTCACCGTCACTAGCGGGAACCGACACCGGGGAGCTGTTTTTT. Translating it yields CASSPSLAGTDTGELFF.

The rearrangement links TRBV5-1 to TRBJ1-5; a weak D match, TRBD1 (6 bases). The CDR3 is made up of 14 amino acids. The germline V and J ends were trimmed by 4 bases and 6 bases, with 14 bases remaining between them. Germline V gives CDR1 SGHRS, CDR2 YFSETQ. The CDR3 spells CASSQDSGRQPQHF. CDR3 bases: TGCGCCAGCAGCCAGGACAGCGGACGTCAGCCCCAGCATTTT.

This clone occurred a few times. The CDR3 region is CASSPSGAYEQYF. CDR3 sequence (DNA): TGTGCCAGCTCACCCTCAGGGGCATACGAGCAGTACTTC. The chain carries TRBV18 and TRBJ2-7; D may be TRBD1 (6 bases). V was trimmed by 3 bases and J by 4 bases, leaving 10 bases between them. CDR1 is KGHSH, CDR2 LQKENI, per germline. The CDR3 sequence is 13 residues long.

The chain recombines TRBV6-1 with TRBJ2-5; the D gene is possibly TRBD1 (6 bases). V dropped 7 bases and J dropped 4 bases, with 13 bases sitting between them. The CDR3 sequence is 13 residues long. Germline CDR1 and CDR2: MNHNS and SASEGT. CDR3 DNA sequence: TGTGCCAGCAACAGGGTGGTGGGAGAGACCCAGTACTTC. Its protein is CASNRVVGETQYF.

V is TRBV27 and J is TRBJ2-1; 8 bases are a match to TRBD2. V was clipped by 1 base and J by 8 bases; unmatched bases: 13. CDR3 length: 17 amino acids. Germline V gene sequence: CDR1 MNHEY, CDR2 SMNVEV (reference sequence). The CDR3 loop is CASSLWASGSYVDEQFF. Written as DNA, the CDR3 is TGTGCCAGCAGTTTATGGGCCAGCGGGAGTTATGTGGATGAGCAGTTCTTC.

This chain links TRBV6-5 with TRBJ2-7, with D unresolved. CDR1 is MNHEY and CDR2 is SVGAGI in the germline V gene. This CDR3 region has 14 residues. The V and J ends lost 0 bases and 0 bases respectively, with 6 bases between them. CDR3 DNA sequence: TGTGCCAGCAGTTACTCACACAACTCCTACGAGCAGTACTTC. Protein product: CASSYSHNSYEQYF.

The chain combines TRBV14 with TRBJ2-1; 8 nucleotides align to TRBD2. CDR3 length equals 15 residues. Trimming at V came to 2 bases and at J to 8 bases, leaving 8 bases not matched to a gene. Per germline, CDR1 SGHDN and CDR2 FVKESK. CDR3 nucleotides: TGTGCCAGCAGCCAACAGGGCGGGAGGACGTATGAGCAGTTCTTC. Protein product: CASSQQGGRTYEQFF. Together with reference TRBV14 and TRBJ2-1, the CDR3 gives the full variable domain: EAGVTQFPSHSVIEKGQTVTLRCDPISGHDNLYWYRRVMGKEIKFLLHFVKESKQDESGMPNNRFLAERTGGTYSTLKVQPAELEDSGVYFCASSQQGGRTYEQFFGPGTRLTVL.

This chain links TRBV5-1 with TRBJ2-5; no clear D. The V and J ends lost 1 base and 2 bases respectively, with 9 bases between them. This CDR3 is 14 amino acids long. Germline assignment: CDR1 SGHRS and CDR2 YFSETQ. This CDR3 reads CASSLFGEQETQYF. The CDR3 nucleotides read TGCGCCAGCAGCTTGTTCGGAGAACAAGAGACCCAGTACTTC. The full variable domain, rest sourced from reference TRBV5-1 and TRBJ2-5, is KAGVTQTPRYLIKTRGQQVTLSCSPISGHRSVSWYQQTPGQGLQFLFEYFSETQRNKGNFPGRFSGRQFSNSRSEMNVSTLELGDSALYLCASSLFGEQETQYFGPGTRLLVL.

This clone has only one observation. V is TRBV5-4 and J is TRBJ2-1; a weak D match, TRBD1 (6 bases). The V and J ends lost 2 bases and 2 bases respectively, with 11 bases between them. Germline V gene data show CDR1 as SGHNT and CDR2 as YYREEE (reference sequence). The CDR3 sequence is 15 residues long. The CDR3 nucleotides are TGTGCCAGCAGCTTAACAGGGACAACCTACAATGAGCAGTTCTTC. This translates into CASSLTGTTYNEQFF.

As to this clone: The same CDR3 arises from other DNA sequences in this sample as well. The V and J genes are TRBV7-8 and TRBJ2-7, with TRBD1 matching over 9 bases. The CDR3 is made up of 13 amino acids. Germline lookup yields CDR1 SGHVS and CDR2 FQNEAQ. Unmatched junction bases numbered 2, after V lost 5 bases and J lost 3 bases. The CDR3 sequence: CASSPDRGYEQYF. In DNA, the CDR3 is TGTGCCAGCAGCCCGGACAGGGGCTACGAGCAGTACTTC. Variable domain in full (rest from reference TRBV7-8 and TRBJ2-7): GAGVSQSPRYKVAKRGQDVALRCDPISGHVSLFWYQQALGQGPEFLTYFQNEAQLDKSGLPSDRFFAERPEGSVSTLKIQRTQQEDSAVYLCASSPDRGYEQYFGPGTRLTVT.

The chain combines TRBV23-1 with TRBJ1-2; 7 bases match TRBD1. TRBV23-1 belongs to the ORF category, with a function that is uncertain. The CDR3 contains 15 residues. Unmatched junction bases numbered 8, after V lost 3 bases and J lost 4 bases. CDR3 in amino acids: CASSHCRDSFYGYTF. For the CDR3, the DNA is TGCGCCAGCAGTCATTGCCGGGACAGCTTCTATGGCTACACCTTC.

This clone has only one observation. J is TRBJ2-1 and V is TRBV6-1, with D tentatively TRBD2 (5 bases). Germline V gene sequence: CDR1 MNHNS, CDR2 SASEGT. This CDR3 has 15 amino acids. Trimming removed 6 bases at V and 2 bases at J, with 14 bases between. The CDR3 sequence is CASSALTGTYNEQFF. For the CDR3, the DNA is TGTGCCAGCAGCGCTCTGACGGGAACCTACAATGAGCAGTTCTTC.

The chain couples TRBV4-1 to TRBJ2-7, with 10 bases lining up with TRBD2. Germline assignment: CDR1 MGHRA and CDR2 YSYEKL. The CDR3 loop spans 16 amino acids. V was pared by 1 base and J by 0 bases, with 3 bases of the junction left unmatched. This chain's CDR3 is CASSQALAGSSYEQYF. The DNA for the CDR3 is TGCGCCAGCAGCCAAGCACTAGCGGGGAGCTCCTACGAGCAGTACTTC.

CDR3 nucleotide sequence: TGCGCCAGCACCGGGACTAGCGGGGCCAATGAGCAGTTCTTC. The encoded protein is CASTGTSGANEQFF. This chain links TRBV4-1 with TRBJ2-1; TRBD2 matches at 13 bases. The CDR3 runs to 14 residues. Germline CDR1 and CDR2: MGHRA and YSYEKL. Losses at the gene ends were 7 bases for V and 6 bases for J; bases not matched to a gene: 3.

The chain links TRBV7-6 to TRBJ2-7, with a tentative D call TRBD1 (6 bases). This CDR3 spans 13 amino acids. Germline-derived CDR1 and CDR2 are SGHVS and FNYEAQ. V lost 6 bases to trimming and J lost 3 bases, with 12 bases between them. The CDR3 here is CASSPGHLYEQYF. CDR3 in DNA: TGTGCCAGCAGTCCGGGACACCTCTACGAGCAGTACTTC. Full variable domain (rest looked up from reference TRBV7-6 and TRBJ2-7): GAGVSQSPRYKVTKRGQDVALRCDPISGHVSLYWYRQALGQGPEFLTYFNYEAQQDKSGLPNDRFSAERPEGSISTLTIQRTEQRDSAMYRCASSPGHLYEQYFGPGTRLTVT.

This clone showed up just once. The V gene is TRBV29-1, the J gene TRBJ1-1; a weak D match, TRBD1 (6 bases). CDR3 length equals 13 residues. Trimming pared 2 bases from V and 4 bases from J, leaving 11 bases between. Germline V gives CDR1 SQVTM, CDR2 ANQGSEA. CDR3 sequence (DNA): TGCAGCGTTGAATCCGTCAGGGGCACTGAAGCTTTCTTT. This codes for CSVESVRGTEAFF.

This rearrangement joins TRBV4-2 to TRBJ1-5; D is ambiguous. Per germline, CDR1 LGHNA and CDR2 YNFKEQ. Deletions cut 1 base from V and 5 bases from J, with 6 bases between. The CDR3 is 13 amino acids. CDR3 sequence (DNA): TGTGCCAGCAGCCAAGTGGCGGATCAGCCCCAGCATTTT. This gives the protein CASSQVADQPQHF.

The V gene is TRBV4-1, the J gene TRBJ1-2, with TRBD1 matching 8 bases. The germline V gene has CDR1 MGHRA and CDR2 YSYEKL. This CDR3 contains 17 residues. V lost 3 bases to trimming and J lost 6 bases; unmatched junction nucleotides: 15. As DNA, the CDR3 is TGCGCCAGCAGCCAGGAACCACCGGGACAGGCTAATCATGGCTACACCTTC. Translated: CASSQEPPGQANHGYTF.

The rearrangement uses TRBV9 and TRBJ2-7; a possible D gene is TRBD2 (6 bases). The V gene lost 4 bases and the J gene lost 2 bases, with 19 bases spanning the gap. Per the germline V gene, CDR1 is SGDLS and CDR2 is YYNGEE. The CDR3 contains 16 residues. This CDR3 reads CASSPRSASEPYEQYF. DNA of the CDR3: TGTGCCAGCAGCCCTCGCTCCGCTAGCGAACCCTACGAGCAGTACTTC.

The rearrangement links TRBV18 to TRBJ1-1; no clear D. Germline V gene lookup returns CDR1 KGHSH and CDR2 LQKENI. CDR3 length: 15 residues. The V gene lost 0 bases and the J gene lost 0 bases, with 8 bases spanning the gap. The CDR3 nucleotides are TGTGCCAGCTCACCACCCCAGCGTATGAACACTGAAGCTTTCTTT. It yields the protein CASSPPQRMNTEAFF.

The V gene is TRBV5-5, the J gene TRBJ1-4, with 7 nucleotides matching TRBD1. The CDR3 is 14 residues long. In germline, CDR1 is SGHKS, CDR2 YYEKEE (reference sequence). J lost 7 bases, V lost 3 bases, and 6 bases had no gene match. CDR3 amino acids: CASSSRGTGEKLFF. The CDR3 DNA is TGTGCCAGCAGCTCCAGGGGGACGGGTGAAAAACTGTTTTTT. Full variable domain (remainder filled in from reference TRBV5-5 and TRBJ1-4): DAGVTQSPTHLIKTRGQQVTLRCSPISGHKSVSWYQQVLGQGPQFIFQYYEKEERGRGNFPDRFSARQFPNYSSELNVNALLLGDSALYLCASSSRGTGEKLFFGSGTQLSVL.

As for this clone: The junction departs from the called germline gene at one end, perhaps through a read error. This chain uses TRBV7-7 with TRBJ2-7; 16 positions agree with TRBD2. This CDR3 contains 15 residues. The germline gives CDR1 SSHAT, CDR2 FNYEAQ (reference sequence). The DNA of the CDR3 is TGTGCTAGCAGCCCGGGACTAGCGGGAGGGTACGAGCAGTACTTC. Protein: CASSPGLAGGYEQYF.

This clone was seen once. The J gene is TRBJ1-5, the V gene TRBV18; D perhaps matches TRBD1 (6 bases). The CDR3 has 13 residues. Per the germline V gene, CDR1 is KGHSH and CDR2 is LQKENI. V was cut by 3 bases and J by 5 bases, with 8 bases left in between. The CDR3: CASSPDSDQPQHF. The CDR3, as DNA: TGTGCCAGCTCACCGGACAGTGATCAGCCCCAGCATTTT.

The chain joins TRBV9 to TRBJ2-3; D gene unclear. The CDR3 runs to 18 residues. The V end lost 4 bases, the J end lost 0 bases, and 21 bases lay between the germline ends. CDR1 is SGDLS, CDR2 YYNGEE, per germline. The CDR3 sequence: CASSPPDLSVTSTDTQYF. The CDR3 DNA reads TGTGCCAGCAGCCCTCCCGACCTCAGCGTAACTAGCACAGATACGCAGTATTTT.